These 30 T cell receptor beta chains share one sample of origin, sequenced in a study of CD8+ T cells in alopecia areata. Treatment specified: oral pan-JAK inhibitor, 5-10 mg twice daily. Reverse transcribed after extraction, RNA yielded cDNA as the sequencing template. Some clones are missing from TCRdb's copy, which holds only in-frame ones; the method was immunoSEQ multiplex PCR. The profile shows about 140,000 clones, around 86% of them singletons. Sequencing used CD8+ T cells sorted from blood, obtained at week 4, from a patient treated with tofacitinib. All receptors derive from a human donor with alopecia areata.

The gene calls are TRBV29-1 and TRBJ2-7; the D is unclear. The germline V gene encodes CDR1 SQVTM and CDR2 ANQGSEA. V was clipped by 5 bases and J by 1 base, with 12 bases between them. The CDR3 is made up of 13 amino acids. The CDR3 region is CSVQGPLSYEQYF. CDR3 in DNA: TGCAGCGTTCAAGGTCCCCTATCCTACGAGCAGTACTTC.

V usage is TRBV7-9 and J usage is TRBJ1-1; D may be TRBD1 (5 bases). This CDR3 has 14 amino acids. The germline V and J ends were trimmed by 3 bases and 1 base, with 9 bases remaining between them. Looked up from germline, CDR1 is SEHNR and CDR2 is FQNEAQ (reference sequence). The CDR3 loop reads CASSLAGWNTEAFF. The CDR3 nucleotides are TGTGCCAGCAGCTTGGCAGGGTGGAACACTGAAGCTTTCTTT. Drawing the rest from reference TRBV7-9 and TRBJ1-1, the complete variable domain is DTGVSQNPRHKITKRGQNVTFRCDPISEHNRLYWYRQTLGQGPEFLTYFQNEAQLEKSRLLSDRFSAERPKGSFSTLEIQRTEQGDSAMYLCASSLAGWNTEAFFGQGTRLTVV.

The chain combines TRBV6-1 with TRBJ1-1; D is uncertain. The V and J ends lost 2 bases and 6 bases respectively, with 10 bases between them. Germline lookup yields CDR1 MNHNS and CDR2 SASEGT. This CDR3 is built from 13 residues. CDR3 DNA: TGTGCCAGCAGTGAAAGTTTGAGTGCTGAAGCTTTCTTT. Protein product: CASSESLSAEAFF.

This sequence joins TRBV30 and TRBJ2-7, with 7 bases fitting TRBD2. Germline-derived CDR1 and CDR2 are GTSNPN and SVGIG (reference sequence). V lost 1 base, J lost 6 bases, and 6 bases stayed unmatched. This CDR3 is 13 amino acids long. The CDR3 DNA sequence: TGTGCCTGGAGTGACTTACTAGCGACCGAGCAGTACTTC. Its protein product is CAWSDLLATEQYF. Complete variable domain (other parts from reference TRBV30 and TRBJ2-7): SQTIHQWPATLVQPVGSPLSLECTVEGTSNPNLYWYRQAAGRGLQLLFYSVGIGQISSEVPQNLSASRPQDRQFILSSKKLLLSDSGFYLCAWSDLLATEQYFGPGTRLTVT.

V and J are TRBV29-1 and TRBJ2-1; possibly TRBD2 for D (6 bases). Trimming removed 4 bases from V and 6 bases from J, with 10 bases in between. There are 12 residues in the CDR3. From germline, CDR1 is SQVTM and CDR2 ANQGSEA. In nucleotides, the CDR3 is TGCAGCGTTGCCGGGAGAGTCAATGAGCAGTTCTTC. Amino acid sequence: CSVAGRVNEQFF.

The chain employs TRBV5-4 and TRBJ2-1; D perhaps matches TRBD1 (6 bases). The CDR3 has 15 residues. Germline CDR1 is SGHNT and CDR2 is YYREEE (reference sequence). Trimming cost V 0 bases and J 3 bases, with 10 bases left between them. The CDR3 DNA sequence: TGTGCCAGCAGCTTGGAAGCAGGGGACTACAATGAGCAGTTCTTC. Translating it yields CASSLEAGDYNEQFF.

As concerns this clone: Other DNA sequences in the same sample also yield this CDR3. CDR3 amino acids: CASSQEDRGRYEQYF. DNA for the CDR3: TGCGCCAGCAGCCAAGAGGACAGGGGTCGGTACGAGCAGTACTTC. This chain connects TRBV4-1 to TRBJ2-7, with 9 bases identical to TRBD1. Trimming cost V 0 bases and J 4 bases; bases outside gene matches: 4. Germline loops: CDR1 MGHRA, CDR2 YSYEKL. This CDR3 is built from 15 residues.

This clone appeared a few times. As DNA, the CDR3 is TGCAGCGTTGAAGAGTGGTCCATCAAAGCGGTGGCTGAGCAGTTCTTC. Residues: CSVEEWSIKAVAEQFF. J is TRBJ2-1 and V is TRBV29-1; D is perhaps TRBD2 (5 bases). The germline gives CDR1 SQVTM, CDR2 ANQGSEA. The CDR3 length is 16 residues. V was shortened by 0 bases and J by 9 bases, with 21 bases between the two germline ends.

V is TRBV29-1 and J is TRBJ1-2; 8 bases are shared with TRBD1. Trimming cost V 3 bases and J 6 bases; bases outside gene matches: 3. The CDR3 loop spans 12 amino acids. In germline, CDR1 is SQVTM, CDR2 ANQGSEA. DNA of the CDR3: TGCAGCGTTGATACAGGGGGTAATGGCTACACCTTC. Translating it yields CSVDTGGNGYTF.

V usage is TRBV27 and J usage is TRBJ2-7, with TRBD1 identical over 7 bases. The germline V gene encodes CDR1 MNHEY and CDR2 SMNVEV (reference sequence). V dropped 5 bases and J dropped 7; count of bases not matched to a gene: 11. The CDR3 length is 14 residues. As DNA, the CDR3 is TGTGCCAGCAGTCCGGGACAGCTATCTGGGGAGCAGTACTTC. This gives the protein CASSPGQLSGEQYF.

The chain recombines TRBV29-1 with TRBJ2-1; no firm D call. CDR3 length: 11 amino acids. In germline, CDR1 is SQVTM, CDR2 ANQGSEA. V was cut by 4 bases and J by 11 bases, with 12 bases left in between. The CDR3 DNA reads TGCAGCGTTGGGATGGCAGGCCAGCAGTTCTTC. Amino acids: CSVGMAGQQFF.

The chain carries TRBV7-9 and TRBJ1-1; 7 bases align to TRBD1. There are 17 residues in the CDR3. Germline loops: CDR1 SEHNR, CDR2 FQNEAQ (reference sequence). With 6 bases clipped from V and 6 bases from J, the junction kept 19 bases outside the gene matches. CDR3 region: CASRSVSDRQGRSEAFF. In DNA form, the CDR3 reads TGTGCCAGCAGGTCCGTATCCGATAGACAGGGCAGATCTGAAGCTTTCTTT.

The CDR3 coding sequence is TGTGCCAGCAGCCTGGACCAGTACAATGAGCAGTTCTTC. This gives the protein CASSLDQYNEQFF. This chain connects TRBV4-2 to TRBJ2-1; the D is unclear. The germline V gene has CDR1 LGHNA and CDR2 YNFKEQ. V lost 4 bases, J lost 4 bases, and 8 bases lay in between. The CDR3 is 13 amino acids.

The V gene is TRBV15, the J gene TRBJ1-1; D unclear. The CDR3 is 15 residues long. Germline CDR1 reads LNHNV; CDR2 reads YYDKDF (reference sequence). V lost 1 base and J lost 2, with 11 bases in between. CDR3 in amino acids: CATSRVEQLNTEAFF. The CDR3 nucleotides read TGTGCCACCAGCAGAGTCGAACAGTTAAACACTGAAGCTTTCTTT.

This clone was seen more than once but under ten times. The rearrangement links TRBV29-1 to TRBJ2-5; D might be TRBD1 (6 bases). Trimming pared 5 bases from V and 2 bases from J, leaving 15 bases between. This CDR3 spans 14 amino acids. CDR1 and CDR2 (germline): SQVTM, ANQGSEA. CDR3 sequence: CSVTERQAQETQYF. For the CDR3, the DNA is TGCAGCGTTACGGAGAGACAGGCTCAAGAGACCCAGTACTTC.

The rearrangement links TRBV13 to TRBJ2-7, with 7 bases aligning to TRBD1. The CDR3 runs to 13 residues. V lost 5 bases to trimming and J lost 6 bases; unmatched junction nucleotides: 7. CDR1 and CDR2 from the germline V gene are PRHDT and FYEKMQ (reference sequence). Written as DNA, the CDR3 is TGTGCCAGCAGCGAGGGGGCTGAGGGCGAGCAGTACTTC. Amino acids: CASSEGAEGEQYF.

Concerning this clone itself: The sample carries other DNA sequences with the same CDR3. The rearrangement joins TRBV5-1 to TRBJ2-3; D call uncertain. Germline loops: CDR1 SGHRS, CDR2 YFSETQ. The CDR3 extends over 14 amino acids. The V gene lost 0 bases and the J gene lost 1 base, with 6 bases spanning the gap. DNA for the CDR3: TGCGCCAGCAGCTTGGGAGAAGGCACAGATACGCAGTATTTT. It codes for CASSLGEGTDTQYF.

The chain combines TRBV2 with TRBJ1-1; 8 nucleotides align to TRBD1. The trim removed 4 bases at V and 4 bases at J, leaving 11 bases unmatched. The CDR3 length is 16 residues. The germline V gene has CDR1 SNHLY and CDR2 FYNNEI. CDR3 sequence: CASSVSPGGQGTEAFF. The CDR3 DNA reads as TGTGCCAGCAGTGTATCACCCGGCGGACAGGGCACTGAAGCTTTCTTT.

The V gene is TRBV9, the J gene TRBJ2-2, with a tentative D call TRBD2 (5 bases). The CDR3 loop spans 15 amino acids. V lost 0 bases and J 0 bases, leaving 6 bases between the germline ends. Germline CDR1 SGDLS, CDR2 YYNGEE. CDR3 sequence: CASSVGSANTGELFF. The CDR3 bases are TGTGCCAGCAGCGTAGGTAGCGCGAACACCGGGGAGCTGTTTTTT.

The rearrangement uses TRBV5-4 and TRBJ1-1; no clear D gene. The CDR3 spans 12 residues. V was trimmed by 5 bases and J by 6 bases, leaving 11 bases between them. Germline loops: CDR1 SGHNT, CDR2 YYREEE (reference sequence). In DNA form, the CDR3 reads TGTGCCAGCAGTATCGTTGGCTCTGAAGCTTTCTTT. Translation gives CASSIVGSEAFF. Based on the CDR3 plus reference TRBV5-4 and TRBJ1-1, the full variable domain is ETGVTQSPTHLIKTRGQQVTLRCSSQSGHNTVSWYQQALGQGPQFIFQYYREEENGRGNFPPRFSGLQFPNYSSELNVNALELDDSALYLCASSIVGSEAFFGQGTRLTVV.

The gene calls are TRBV7-2 and TRBJ2-7; D gene unclear. Germline V gives CDR1 SGHTA, CDR2 FQGNSA. The CDR3 is made up of 12 amino acids. Trimming stripped 3 bases from V and 5 bases from J, with 8 bases between. CDR3: CASSLLRNEQYF. The CDR3 DNA sequence: TGTGCCAGCAGCTTGTTGAGAAACGAGCAGTACTTC.

This clone was counted a few times. The rearrangement links TRBV29-1 to TRBJ2-7, with D tentatively TRBD1 or TRBD2 (5 bases each). The length of the CDR3 is 15 residues. Per germline, CDR1 SQVTM and CDR2 ANQGSEA. Trimming left V 4 bases short and J 0 bases short, with 16 bases between. DNA of the CDR3: TGCAGCGTTGGGGCTTGGAGGACAAACTCCTACGAGCAGTACTTC. It specifies CSVGAWRTNSYEQYF.

The chain is built from TRBV11-2 and TRBJ1-6; 9 nucleotides match TRBD1. V gave up 4 bases and J gave up 6 bases; unmatched junction bases: 13. The germline gives CDR1 SGHAT, CDR2 FQNNGV. This CDR3 spans 18 amino acids. The CDR3 nucleotides read TGTGCCAGCAGCTCAGCGGATCGAGTGGACAGGGGTAATTCACCCCTCCACTTT. This encodes CASSSADRVDRGNSPLHF.

The gene calls are TRBV7-9 and TRBJ2-3, with 14 bases matching TRBD2. Looked up from germline, CDR1 is SEHNR and CDR2 is FQNEAQ (reference sequence). J lost 5 bases, V lost 5 bases, and 9 bases had no gene match. This CDR3 has 17 residues. The CDR3 bases are TGTGCCAGCAGCACAGAGACTAGCGGGAGGGTGGGAGATACGCAGTATTTT. This gives the protein CASSTETSGRVGDTQYF.

V gene TRBV28 combines with J gene TRBJ1-1; TRBD1 agrees at 8 bases. J was trimmed by 5 bases and V by 4 bases; bases with no gene match: 12. Germline V CDR1 and CDR2: MDHEN, SYDVKM. The CDR3 loop spans 16 amino acids. This CDR3 reads CASSSTSQGARTEAFF. The CDR3 bases are TGTGCCAGCAGTTCAACAAGCCAGGGGGCAAGGACTGAAGCTTTCTTT.

V gene TRBV27 combines with J gene TRBJ2-5; the match to TRBD2 covers 7 bases. V was pared by 5 bases and J by 4 bases, with 10 bases of the junction left unmatched. Germline-derived CDR1 and CDR2 are MNHEY and SMNVEV (reference sequence). The CDR3 is 15 residues long. The CDR3 spells CASSTTREGPETQYF. The CDR3 nucleotides are TGTGCCAGCAGTACAACCAGGGAGGGCCCAGAGACCCAGTACTTC.

This sequence joins TRBV30 and TRBJ2-1; D ambiguous. V was cut by 0 bases and J by 5 bases, with 8 bases left in between. This CDR3 contains 13 residues. Per the germline V gene, CDR1 is GTSNPN and CDR2 is SVGIG (reference sequence). Here the CDR3 reads CAWSVVGNNEQFF. CDR3 sequence (DNA): TGTGCCTGGAGTGTGGTAGGGAACAATGAGCAGTTCTTC.

The chain is built from TRBV2 and TRBJ2-5; possible D gene TRBD2, 6 bases. This CDR3 region has 14 residues. Germline V CDR1 and CDR2: SNHLY, FYNNEI. Trimming cost V 7 bases and J 4 bases, with 16 bases left between them. DNA of the CDR3: TGTGCCAGCACAGGAAGGGACTTCGGAGAGACCCAGTACTTC. It codes for CASTGRDFGETQYF.

A single count supports this clone. This chain connects TRBV6-5 to TRBJ2-3, with D maybe TRBD2 (6 bases). The CDR3 spans 16 residues. Per germline, CDR1 MNHEY and CDR2 SVGAGI. V gave up 0 bases and J gave up 2 bases, with 12 bases separating them. CDR3 sequence (DNA): TGTGCCAGCAGTTACTCACCCCGGGACTTCACAGATACGCAGTATTTT. Its translation is CASSYSPRDFTDTQYF.

In this sample, this clone turned up once. This rearrangement joins TRBV4-2 to TRBJ2-7; tentatively, D is TRBD1 or TRBD2 (5 bases each). Germline lookup yields CDR1 LGHNA and CDR2 YNFKEQ. Trimming removed 4 bases from V and 6 bases from J, with 16 bases in between. The CDR3 length is 14 residues. The CDR3 DNA follows: TGTGCCAGCAGCCCGGATAAACGGGGCGGCGAGCAGTACTTC. Its translation is CASSPDKRGGEQYF.